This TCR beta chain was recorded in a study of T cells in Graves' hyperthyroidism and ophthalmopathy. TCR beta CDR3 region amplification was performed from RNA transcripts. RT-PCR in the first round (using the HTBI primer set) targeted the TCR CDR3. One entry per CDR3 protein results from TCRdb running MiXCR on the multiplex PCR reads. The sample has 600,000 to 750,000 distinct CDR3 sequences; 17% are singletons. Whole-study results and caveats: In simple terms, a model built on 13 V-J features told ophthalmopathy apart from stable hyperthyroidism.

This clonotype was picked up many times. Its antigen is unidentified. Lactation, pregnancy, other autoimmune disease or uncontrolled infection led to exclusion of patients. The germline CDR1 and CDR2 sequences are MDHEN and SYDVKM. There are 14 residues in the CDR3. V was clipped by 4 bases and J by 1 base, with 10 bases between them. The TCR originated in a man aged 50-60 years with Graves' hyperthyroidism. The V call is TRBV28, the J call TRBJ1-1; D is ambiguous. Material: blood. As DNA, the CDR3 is TGTGCCAGCAGTTCGGTCAGAAAGAACACTGAAGCTTTCTTT. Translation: CASSSVRKNTEAFF.